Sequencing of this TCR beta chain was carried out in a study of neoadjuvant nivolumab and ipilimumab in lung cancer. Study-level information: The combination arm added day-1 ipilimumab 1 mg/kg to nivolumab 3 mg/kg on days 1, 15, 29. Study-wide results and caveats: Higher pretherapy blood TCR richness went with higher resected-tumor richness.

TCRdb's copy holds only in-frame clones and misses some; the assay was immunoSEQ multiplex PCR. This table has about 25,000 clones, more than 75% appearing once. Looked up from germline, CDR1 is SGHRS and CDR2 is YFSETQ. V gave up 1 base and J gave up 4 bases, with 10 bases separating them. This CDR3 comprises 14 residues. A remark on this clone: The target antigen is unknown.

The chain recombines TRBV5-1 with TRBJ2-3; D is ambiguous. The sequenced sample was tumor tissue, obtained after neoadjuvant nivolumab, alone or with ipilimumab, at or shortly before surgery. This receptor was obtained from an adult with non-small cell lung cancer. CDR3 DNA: TGCGCCAGCAGCTTGTTCGGCACATCAGATACGCAGTATTTT. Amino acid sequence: CASSLFGTSDTQYF.